This T cell receptor beta chain was sequenced in a study of T cell responses to AZD1222 COVID-19 vaccine. This table comes from immunoSEQ multiplex PCR, and its TCRdb copy is limited to in-frame clones, with some not included. Counted here are some 85,000 clones, approximately 90% occurring once; the ten biggest clones make up around 8%. Unmatched junction bases numbered 3, after V lost 0 bases and J lost 0 bases. The germline V gene encodes CDR1 SGDLS and CDR2 YYNGEE. The CDR3 runs 17 residues. The J gene is TRBJ1-1, the V gene TRBV9; 12 bases are shared with TRBD1. The sequencing here drew on peripheral blood, taken on day 0 of AZD1222 vaccination. The TCR sequence derives from an adult in good health. CDR3 DNA sequence: TGTGCCAGCAGCGTAGCAAGGGACAGGGGGCTGAACACTGAAGCTTTCTTT. Translated, it gives CASSVARDRGLNTEAFF.